This T cell receptor beta chain was profiled in a study of technical replicates of blood from a handful of donors. The assay was immunoSEQ multiplex PCR, and TCRdb's table has in-frame clones only and misses some. The profile shows tens of thousands of clones, around 92% of them singletons. This clone is a singleton in its sample. Germline values: CDR1 SNHLY, CDR2 FYNNEI. The CDR3 is 15 residues long. V lost 8 bases to trimming and J lost 1 base, with 17 bases between them. This receptor was identified in a human donor in good health. Some clones in this sample may be carry-over from other donors' samples. Sample: T cells isolated from PBMCs. J is TRBJ1-1 and V is TRBV2; weak D call: TRBD1 (6 bases). In DNA form, the CDR3 reads TGTGCCAGCCGACGAAGGGGGGAGGGGAACACTGAAGCTTTCTTT. Translated: CASRRRGEGNTEAFF.